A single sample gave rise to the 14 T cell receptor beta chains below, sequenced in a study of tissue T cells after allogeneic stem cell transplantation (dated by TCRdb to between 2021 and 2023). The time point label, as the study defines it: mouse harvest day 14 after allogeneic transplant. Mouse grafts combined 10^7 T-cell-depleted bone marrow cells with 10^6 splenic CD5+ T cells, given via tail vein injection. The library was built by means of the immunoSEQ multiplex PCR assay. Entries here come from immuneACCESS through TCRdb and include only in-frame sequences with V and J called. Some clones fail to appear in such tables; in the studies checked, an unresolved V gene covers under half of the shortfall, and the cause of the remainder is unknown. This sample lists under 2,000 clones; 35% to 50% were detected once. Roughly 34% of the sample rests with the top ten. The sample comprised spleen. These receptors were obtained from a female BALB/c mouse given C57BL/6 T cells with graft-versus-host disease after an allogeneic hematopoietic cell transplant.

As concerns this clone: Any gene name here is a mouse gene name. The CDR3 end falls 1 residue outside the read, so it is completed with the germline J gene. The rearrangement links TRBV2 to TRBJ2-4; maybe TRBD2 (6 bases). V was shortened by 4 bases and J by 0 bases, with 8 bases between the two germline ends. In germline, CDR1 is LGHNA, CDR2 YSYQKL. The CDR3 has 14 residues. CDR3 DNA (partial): TGTGCCAGCAGCCGGACTGCTAGTCAAAACACCTTGTAC. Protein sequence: CASSRTASQNTLY. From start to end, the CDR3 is CASSRTASQNTLYF.

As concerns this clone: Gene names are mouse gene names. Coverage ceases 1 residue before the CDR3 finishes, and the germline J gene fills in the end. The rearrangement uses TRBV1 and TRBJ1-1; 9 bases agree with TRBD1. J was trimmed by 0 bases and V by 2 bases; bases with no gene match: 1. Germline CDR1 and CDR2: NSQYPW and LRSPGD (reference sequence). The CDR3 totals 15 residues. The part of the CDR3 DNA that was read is TGCACCTGCAGTGCACGGGACAGGGCAAACACAGAAGTCTTC. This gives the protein CTCSARDRANTEVF. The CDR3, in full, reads CTCSARDRANTEVFF.

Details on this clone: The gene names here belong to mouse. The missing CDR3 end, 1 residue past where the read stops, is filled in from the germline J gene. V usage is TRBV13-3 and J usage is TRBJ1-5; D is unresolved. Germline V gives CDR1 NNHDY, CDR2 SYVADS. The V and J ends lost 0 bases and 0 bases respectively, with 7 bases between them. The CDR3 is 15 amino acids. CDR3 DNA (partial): TGTGCCAGCAGTGATGCAGACGATAACAACCAGGCTCCGCTT. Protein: CASSDADDNNQAPL. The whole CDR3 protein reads CASSDADDNNQAPLF.

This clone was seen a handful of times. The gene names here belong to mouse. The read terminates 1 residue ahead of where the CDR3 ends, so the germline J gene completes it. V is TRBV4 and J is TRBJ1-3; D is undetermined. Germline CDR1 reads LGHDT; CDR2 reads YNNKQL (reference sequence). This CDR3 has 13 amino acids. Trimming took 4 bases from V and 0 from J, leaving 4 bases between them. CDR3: CASSLNSGNTLYF. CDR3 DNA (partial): TGTGCCAGCAGCTTGAATTCTGGAAATACGCTCTAT.

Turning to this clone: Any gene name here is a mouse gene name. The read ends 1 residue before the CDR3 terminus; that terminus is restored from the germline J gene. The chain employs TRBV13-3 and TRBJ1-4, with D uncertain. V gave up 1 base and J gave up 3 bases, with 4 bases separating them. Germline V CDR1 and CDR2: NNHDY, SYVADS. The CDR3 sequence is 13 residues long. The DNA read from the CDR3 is TGTGCCAGCAGTGATTGGACCAACGAAAGATTATTT. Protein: CASSDWTNERLF. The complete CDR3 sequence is CASSDWTNERLFF.

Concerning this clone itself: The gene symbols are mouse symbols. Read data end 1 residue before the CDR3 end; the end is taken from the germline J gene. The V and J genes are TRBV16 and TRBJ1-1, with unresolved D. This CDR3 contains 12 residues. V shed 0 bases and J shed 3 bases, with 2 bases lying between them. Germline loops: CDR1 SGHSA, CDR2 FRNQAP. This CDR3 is CASSLDDTEVFF. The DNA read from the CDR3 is TGTGCAAGCAGCTTAGATGACACAGAAGTCTTC.

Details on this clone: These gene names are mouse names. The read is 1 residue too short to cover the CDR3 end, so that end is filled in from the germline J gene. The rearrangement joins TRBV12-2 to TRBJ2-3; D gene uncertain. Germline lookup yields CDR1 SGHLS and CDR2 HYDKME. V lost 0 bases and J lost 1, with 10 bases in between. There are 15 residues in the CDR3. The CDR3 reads CASSLDGMGAETLYF. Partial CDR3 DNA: TGTGCCAGCTCTCTCGACGGGATGGGTGCAGAAACGCTGTAT.

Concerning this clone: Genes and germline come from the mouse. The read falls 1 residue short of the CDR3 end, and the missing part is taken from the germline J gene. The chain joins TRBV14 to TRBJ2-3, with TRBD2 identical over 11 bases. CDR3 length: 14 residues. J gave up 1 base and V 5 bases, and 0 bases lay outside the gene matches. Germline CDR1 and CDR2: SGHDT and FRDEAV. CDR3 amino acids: CASRGLGGAETLYF. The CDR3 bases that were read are TGTGCCAGCAGGGGACTGGGGGGTGCAGAAACGCTGTAT.

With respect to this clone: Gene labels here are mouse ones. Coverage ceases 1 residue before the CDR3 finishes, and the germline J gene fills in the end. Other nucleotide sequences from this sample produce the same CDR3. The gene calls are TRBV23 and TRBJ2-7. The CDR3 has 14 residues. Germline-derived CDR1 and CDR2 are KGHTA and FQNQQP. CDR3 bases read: TGCTCCAGCAGTCAATCGAGGGGGGTGGGCGAACAGTAC. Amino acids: CSSSQSRGVGEQY. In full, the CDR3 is CSSSQSRGVGEQYF. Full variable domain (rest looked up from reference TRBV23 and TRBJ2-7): DAAVTQKPRYLIKMKGQEAEMKCIPEKGHTAVFWYQQKQSKELKFLIYFQNQQPLDQIDMVKERFSAVCPSSSLCSLGIRTCEAEDSALYLCSSSQSRGVGEQYFGPGTRLTVL.

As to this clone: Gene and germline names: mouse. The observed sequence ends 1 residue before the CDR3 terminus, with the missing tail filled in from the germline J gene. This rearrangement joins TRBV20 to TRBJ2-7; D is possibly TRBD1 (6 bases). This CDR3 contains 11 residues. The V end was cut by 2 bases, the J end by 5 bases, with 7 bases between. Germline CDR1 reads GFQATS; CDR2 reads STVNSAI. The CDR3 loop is CGARTGNEQYF. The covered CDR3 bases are TGTGGTGCTAGGACAGGGAATGAACAGTAC. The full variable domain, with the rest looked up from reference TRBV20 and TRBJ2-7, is GALVYQYPRRTICKSGTSMRMECQAVGFQATSVAWYRQSPQKTFELIALSTVNSAIKYEQNFTQEKFPISHPNLSFSSMTVLNAYLEDRGLYLCGARTGNEQYFGPGTRLTVL.

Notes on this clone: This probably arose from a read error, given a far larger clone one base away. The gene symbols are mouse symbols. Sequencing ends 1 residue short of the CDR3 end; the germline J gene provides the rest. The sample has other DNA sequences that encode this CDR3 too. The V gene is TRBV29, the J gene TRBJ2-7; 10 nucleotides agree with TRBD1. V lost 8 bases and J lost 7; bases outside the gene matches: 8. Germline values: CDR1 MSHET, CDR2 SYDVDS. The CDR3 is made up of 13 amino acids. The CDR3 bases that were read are TGTGCTAGCCGTTCAGGGACAGGGGACGAACAGTAC. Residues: CASRSGTGDEQY. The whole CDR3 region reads CASRSGTGDEQYF.

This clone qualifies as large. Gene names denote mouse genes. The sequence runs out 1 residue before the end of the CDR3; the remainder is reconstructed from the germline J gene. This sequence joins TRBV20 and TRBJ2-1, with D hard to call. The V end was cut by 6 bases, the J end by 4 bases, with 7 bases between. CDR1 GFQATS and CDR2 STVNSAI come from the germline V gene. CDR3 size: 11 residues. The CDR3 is CGAQIYAEQFF. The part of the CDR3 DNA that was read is TGTGGTGCCCAAATATATGCTGAGCAGTTC. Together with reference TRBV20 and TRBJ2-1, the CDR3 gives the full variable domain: GALVYQYPRRTICKSGTSMRMECQAVGFQATSVAWYRQSPQKTFELIALSTVNSAIKYEQNFTQEKFPISHPNLSFSSMTVLNAYLEDRGLYLCGAQIYAEQFFGPGTRLTVL.

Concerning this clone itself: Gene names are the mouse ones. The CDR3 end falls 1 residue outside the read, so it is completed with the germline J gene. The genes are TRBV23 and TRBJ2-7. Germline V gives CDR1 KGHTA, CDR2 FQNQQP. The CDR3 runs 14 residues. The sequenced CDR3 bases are TGCTCCAGCAGTCAATCGAGGGGGGTGGGGCAACAGTAC. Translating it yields CSSSQSRGVGQQY. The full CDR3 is CSSSQSRGVGQQYF.

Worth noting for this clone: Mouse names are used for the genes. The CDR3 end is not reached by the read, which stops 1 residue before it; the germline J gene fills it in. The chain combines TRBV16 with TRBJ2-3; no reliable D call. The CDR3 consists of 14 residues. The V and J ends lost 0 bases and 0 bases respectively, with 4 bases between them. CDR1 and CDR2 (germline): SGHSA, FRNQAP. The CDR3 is CASSLESSAETLYF. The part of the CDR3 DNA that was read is TGTGCAAGCAGCTTAGAGTCTAGTGCAGAAACGCTGTAT.